The 29 T cell receptor beta chains presented below share a single source sample, sequenced in a study of shared clonotypes between healthy human individuals. Sequencing was performed with immunoSEQ multiplex PCR; in TCRdb, only in-frame clones are kept and a portion is missing. In the table there are about 2 million clones, 85% to 95% of which are singletons. Positively selected for CCR7, the CD45RO-negative cells used as naive CD8 cells excluded terminally differentiated effector memory CD45RA+ cells. Sequencing was done on a sample of naive CD8+ T cells sorted from blood. These receptors were obtained from a man between 18 and 29 years old in good health.

In the case of this clone: The same CDR3 also results from other DNA sequences found in this sample. This chain links TRBV9 with TRBJ2-7; the D gene is possibly TRBD1 (5 bases). Between the trimmed V and J ends, which lost 0 bases and 0 bases, there was a span of 7 bases. Germline CDR1 and CDR2: SGDLS and YYNGEE. This CDR3 has 14 amino acids. CDR3 sequence (DNA): TGTGCCAGCAGCGTAGACGACAGCTCCTACGAGCAGTACTTC. Residues: CASSVDDSSYEQYF. Filled out from reference TRBV9 and TRBJ2-7, the complete variable domain reads DSGVTQTPKHLITATGQRVTLRCSPRSGDLSVYWYQQSLDQGLQFLIQYYNGEERAKGNILERFSAQQFPDLHSELNLSSLELGDSALYFCASSVDDSSYEQYFGPGTRLTVT.

V is TRBV27 and J is TRBJ2-5; TRBD2 matches 9 bases. CDR3 length: 14 residues. Germline lookup yields CDR1 MNHEY and CDR2 SMNVEV (reference sequence). V dropped 5 bases and J dropped 5; count of bases not matched to a gene: 6. The CDR3 spells CASSPRGGWETQYF. In DNA, the CDR3 is TGTGCCAGCAGTCCGCGGGGGGGCTGGGAGACCCAGTACTTC.

The V and J genes are TRBV10-2 and TRBJ1-1, with D possibly matching TRBD1 (6 bases). The CDR3 is 15 residues long. Germline assignment: CDR1 WSHSY and CDR2 SAAADI. V shed 10 bases and J shed 4 bases, with 22 bases lying between them. The CDR3 sequence: CATTLGAGGSTEAFF. The CDR3 coding sequence is TGCGCCACCACCCTGGGGGCGGGCGGGAGCACTGAAGCTTTCTTT.

This clone was seen only a few times. This chain joins TRBV19 and TRBJ1-2; tentatively, D is TRBD1 (5 bases). The CDR3 has 12 residues. V lost 4 bases and J lost 8, with 11 bases in between. Per germline, CDR1 LNHDA and CDR2 SQIVND (reference sequence). In DNA form, the CDR3 reads TGTGCCAGTAGTACCGACGAGGGGGGCTACACCTTC. As protein: CASSTDEGGYTF.

In the case of this clone: At one of its ends the junction is not consistent with the germline gene, which may arise from a read error. The rearrangement links TRBV30 to TRBJ1-2; 7 nucleotides agree with TRBD1. Germline lookup yields CDR1 GTSNPN and CDR2 SVGIG (reference sequence). The CDR3 has 13 amino acids. CDR3 DNA sequence: TGTGCCCTTGAACAGGGGTTTGACTACGGCTACACCTTC. This translates into CALEQGFDYGYTF. The full variable domain, with the rest looked up from reference TRBV30 and TRBJ1-2, is SQTIHQWPATLVQPVGSPLSLECTVEGTSNPNLYWYRQAAGRGLQLLFYSVGIGQISSEVPQNLSASRPQDRQFILSSKKLLLSDSGFYLCALEQGFDYGYTFGSGTRLTVV.

The chain combines TRBV7-9 with TRBJ2-5; 9 bases align to TRBD1. The CDR3 is 15 amino acids. V shed 4 bases, J shed 12 bases, and the junction held 15 bases outside the gene matches. The germline CDR1 and CDR2 sequences are SEHNR and FQNEAQ (reference sequence). CDR3 in DNA: TGTGCCAGCAGCTCAGATATGTTAGCTGACAGGGGGAAGTACTTC. Protein sequence: CASSSDMLADRGKYF.

CDR3 in amino acids: CASSFSLGVYGYTF. DNA of the CDR3: TGTGCCAGCAGTTTTAGCTTAGGGGTCTATGGCTACACCTTC. The chain combines TRBV28 with TRBJ1-2, with D tentatively TRBD1 (5 bases). Germline loops: CDR1 MDHEN, CDR2 SYDVKM. Trimming left V 3 bases short and J 4 bases short, with 12 bases between. This CDR3 comprises 14 residues.

This CDR3 is CASSYSPTGNIGYTF. The CDR3 DNA reads TGTGCCAGCAGTTACTCTCCGACAGGGAACATTGGCTACACCTTC. The chain has TRBV6-5 and TRBJ1-2; 7 bases are shared with TRBD1. The CDR3 spans 15 residues. J lost 7 bases, V lost 0 bases, and 8 bases had no gene match. In germline, CDR1 is MNHEY, CDR2 SVGAGI.

A note on this clone: The identical CDR3 is also encoded by other nucleotide sequences in the sample. V is TRBV4-1 and J is TRBJ2-5; a weak D match, TRBD2 (5 bases). The CDR3 has 13 residues. Between the trimmed V and J ends, which lost 2 bases and 5 bases, there was a span of 9 bases. CDR1 and CDR2 (germline): MGHRA, YSYEKL. Here the CDR3 DNA reads TGCGCCAGCAGCCAATCTGGCGGGGAGACCCAGTACTTC. Translating gives CASSQSGGETQYF.

This chain connects TRBV5-5 to TRBJ1-1; D remains ambiguous. Trimming stripped 0 bases from V and 6 bases from J, with 12 bases between. The V gene's germline CDR1 is SGHKS and CDR2 YYEKEE (reference sequence). The CDR3 sequence is 14 residues long. As DNA, the CDR3 is TGTGCCAGCAGCTTGGGGTGGGGAGATGCTGAAGCTTTCTTT. Its protein product is CASSLGWGDAEAFF.

The chain employs TRBV21-1 and TRBJ1-6. TRBV21-1 is noted as a pseudogene. The CDR3 extends over 16 amino acids. CDR3 coding DNA: TGTGCCAGCAGCACTTGGTACCCCTCCTATAATTCACCCCTCCACTTT. Residues: CASSTWYPSYNSPLHF.

The DNA of the CDR3 is TGTGCCAGCAGCTTGGGCAGGGGCTCCCTCAATGAGCAGTTCTTC. This sequence encodes CASSLGRGSLNEQFF. The genes are TRBV7-9 and TRBJ2-1; D might be TRBD1 (6 bases). Germline lookup yields CDR1 SEHNR and CDR2 FQNEAQ (reference sequence). The CDR3 is 15 amino acids. Trimming removed 3 bases from V and 6 bases from J, with 15 bases in between.

The sample holds one count of this clone. The chain employs TRBV10-2 and TRBJ2-2; D remains ambiguous. CDR3 length equals 17 residues. Germline CDR1 and CDR2: WSHSY and SAAADI. Between the trimmed V and J ends, which lost 1 base and 1 base, there was a span of 13 bases. This CDR3 reads CASSEFLGLMNTGELFF. DNA for the CDR3: TGCGCCAGCAGTGAGTTCCTAGGGCTGATGAACACCGGGGAGCTGTTTTTT.

The chain carries TRBV4-1 and TRBJ1-4, with 7 bases lining up with TRBD1. The CDR3 is 17 residues long. With V trimmed by 1 base and J by 7 bases, 12 bases remained unmatched. Germline values: CDR1 MGHRA, CDR2 YSYEKL. This CDR3 reads CASSQVEGGGWTEKLFF. CDR3 bases: TGCGCCAGCAGCCAAGTCGAAGGGGGCGGTTGGACTGAAAAACTGTTTTTT.

The chain links TRBV7-9 to TRBJ2-3, with 7 bases matching TRBD2. CDR1 and CDR2 (germline): SEHNR, FQNEAQ (reference sequence). The CDR3 has 16 residues. Germline trimming cut 8 bases from V and 4 bases from J; bases unmatched to any gene: 15. CDR3 region: CASRGERDGSADTQYF. In DNA, the CDR3 is TGTGCCAGCCGTGGGGAGCGGGATGGGTCGGCAGATACGCAGTATTTT.

V usage is TRBV4-2 and J usage is TRBJ2-1; either TRBD1 or TRBD2 may supply D (5 bases each). The V gene lost 0 bases and the J gene lost 7 bases, with 13 bases spanning the gap. Germline V gene sequence: CDR1 LGHNA, CDR2 YNFKEQ. CDR3 size: 15 residues. The CDR3 loop is CASSQEWGTRNEQFF. In DNA, the CDR3 is TGTGCCAGCAGCCAAGAATGGGGGACCCGAAATGAGCAGTTCTTC.

The V call is TRBV27, the J call TRBJ2-1, with 13 bases matching TRBD2. With V trimmed by 5 bases and J by 0 bases, 7 bases remained unmatched. Germline V lookup: CDR1 MNHEY, CDR2 SMNVEV (reference sequence). This CDR3 region has 18 residues. In DNA, the CDR3 is TGTGCCAGCAGTCCCGGGACTAGCGGGATGAACTCCTACAATGAGCAGTTCTTC. The encoded protein is CASSPGTSGMNSYNEQFF.

Comment on this clone: Other DNA sequences in the sample encode the same CDR3. The chain couples TRBV6-1 to TRBJ2-5; D remains ambiguous. Germline V CDR1 and CDR2: MNHNS, SASEGT. Trimming removed 3 bases from V and 5 bases from J, with 4 bases in between. This CDR3 comprises 11 residues. The CDR3 protein is CASSDRETQYF. The CDR3 DNA follows: TGTGCCAGCAGTGATAGGGAGACCCAGTACTTC.

In this sample, this clone turned up a few times. Other nucleotide sequences in the sample specify the same CDR3. The chain has TRBV11-2 and TRBJ2-7; no clear D gene. The CDR3 is made up of 13 amino acids. Germline values: CDR1 SGHAT, CDR2 FQNNGV. Trimming removed 3 bases from V and 2 bases from J, with 8 bases in between. The CDR3 nucleotides read TGTGCCAGCAGCTTCTCCACACCCTACGAGCAGTACTTC. It translates to CASSFSTPYEQYF.

The J gene is TRBJ2-5, the V gene TRBV18; 7 positions match TRBD1. The junction had 5 bases not matched to a gene; V was cut back by 0 bases and J by 4 bases. The CDR3 runs to 15 residues. Looked up from germline, CDR1 is KGHSH and CDR2 is LQKENI. The chain's CDR3 is CASSPPLQGVETQYF. The DNA for the CDR3 is TGTGCCAGCTCACCACCCCTCCAGGGGGTAGAGACCCAGTACTTC.

About this clone itself: The sample carries other DNA sequences with the same CDR3. V and J are TRBV30 and TRBJ2-7; D remains ambiguous. CDR3 length: 11 residues. Per germline, CDR1 GTSNPN and CDR2 SVGIG (reference sequence). V gave up 3 bases and J gave up 3 bases, with 6 bases separating them. The CDR3 nucleotides are TGTGCCTGGAGCCCTCTCTACGAGCAGTACTTC. This codes for CAWSPLYEQYF.

The chain is built from TRBV7-9 and TRBJ2-5, with TRBD1 matching over 7 bases. The V gene's germline CDR1 is SEHNR and CDR2 FQNEAQ (reference sequence). The trim removed 4 bases at V and 3 bases at J, leaving 8 bases unmatched. The CDR3 contains 15 residues. The CDR3 nucleotides read TGTGCCAGCAGCTCCCCGGACAGGTTAAAAGAGACCCAGTACTTC. Amino acid sequence: CASSSPDRLKETQYF.

This clone was detected only once. The DNA for the CDR3 is TGCGCCAGCAGCCAAGTGGGCGGGGGGGACTACAATGAGCAGTTCTTC. The encoded protein is CASSQVGGGDYNEQFF. The chain employs TRBV4-1 and TRBJ2-1; TRBD2 agrees at 9 bases. The length of the CDR3 is 16 residues. V lost 1 base to trimming and J lost 3 bases; unmatched junction nucleotides: 4. The germline V gene encodes CDR1 MGHRA and CDR2 YSYEKL.

This chain links TRBV27 with TRBJ2-5; 11 nucleotides line up with TRBD2. V shed 4 bases, J shed 1 base, and the junction held 5 bases outside the gene matches. The CDR3 totals 16 residues. Germline CDR1 reads MNHEY; CDR2 reads SMNVEV (reference sequence). The CDR3 DNA is TGTGCCAGCAGTTCTCGGACTAGCGGGCGCCAAGAGACCCAGTACTTC. It specifies CASSSRTSGRQETQYF.

The gene calls are TRBV19 and TRBJ1-1, with 8 bases identical to TRBD1. The CDR3 has 15 amino acids. Trimming cost V 6 bases and J 3 bases; bases outside gene matches: 9. CDR1 and CDR2 from the germline V gene are LNHDA and SQIVND (reference sequence). The CDR3 DNA reads as TGTGCCAGTAGCGAACAGGGGGACCTCGACACTGAAGCTTTCTTT. Its protein is CASSEQGDLDTEAFF.

The rearrangement joins TRBV5-6 to TRBJ2-5; unclear D gene. This CDR3 contains 13 residues. Per germline, CDR1 SGHDT and CDR2 YYEEEE. Trimming pared 1 base from V and 1 base from J, leaving 5 bases between. The CDR3 spells CASSLWLQETQYF. As DNA, the CDR3 is TGTGCCAGCAGCTTGTGGCTCCAAGAGACCCAGTACTTC.

J is TRBJ1-4 and V is TRBV7-9, with D maybe TRBD1 (5 bases). Trimming took 5 bases from V and 8 from J, leaving 12 bases between them. This CDR3 spans 13 amino acids. Germline CDR1 and CDR2: SEHNR and FQNEAQ (reference sequence). CDR3 in amino acids: CASSPQGSEKLFF. The CDR3 DNA is TGTGCCAGCAGCCCCCAGGGTTCCGAAAAACTGTTTTTT.

The rearrangement links TRBV2 to TRBJ2-2, with 11 bases aligning to TRBD1. Unmatched junction bases numbered 7, after V lost 9 bases and J lost 4 bases. This CDR3 contains 15 residues. CDR1 and CDR2 from the germline V gene are SNHLY and FYNNEI. CDR3 residues: CASKGTGGSTGELFF. As DNA, the CDR3 is TGTGCCAGTAAAGGGACAGGGGGTAGCACCGGGGAGCTGTTTTTT.

This clone was seen once. The chain couples TRBV25-1 to TRBJ1-1; tentatively, D is TRBD1 (6 bases). The germline V and J ends were trimmed by 4 bases and 7 bases, with 22 bases remaining between them. There are 16 residues in the CDR3. The V gene's germline CDR1 is MGHDK and CDR2 SYGVNS. The CDR3 DNA follows: TGTGCCAGCAGTGCCCACGACAGGACTCTTTCACTTGAAGCTTTCTTT. Translating it yields CASSAHDRTLSLEAFF.